The 3 T cell receptor beta chains below all came from one sample that was sequenced in a study of T cell repertoires in cytomegalovirus infection. No cognate antigen is known for these TCRs. MiXCR, applied by TCRdb to the reads, yields one record per CDR3 protein. The sample has about 310,000 distinct CDR3 sequences; roughly 25% are singletons. The sequenced sample was cultured PBMCs, obtained from culture after CMV antigen stimulation. The receptors originated from a human donor in good health (CMV status not recorded). Some clones in this sample may be carry-over from other donors' samples.

This clonotype was observed at least ten times. This chain connects TRBV6-6 to TRBJ2-1; D may be TRBD2 (5 bases). The germline V gene encodes CDR1 MNHNY and CDR2 SVGAGI (reference sequence). The CDR3 loop spans 17 amino acids. V was trimmed by 0 bases and J by 0 bases, leaving 12 bases between them. As DNA, the CDR3 is TGTGCCAGCAGTTACTCTTGGCGGGTAAGCTCCTACAATGAGCAGTTCTTC. This gives the protein CASSYSWRVSSYNEQFF.

This clonotype was seen more than once but under ten times. The rearrangement joins TRBV6-2 or TRBV6-3 to TRBJ1-5, with D perhaps TRBD1 (5 bases). The CDR3 has 14 residues. Germline V gives CDR1 MNHEY, CDR2 SVGEGT. V lost 6 bases and J lost 4, with 13 bases in between. DNA for the CDR3: TGTGCCAGCAGCCCCCCCGGGGCTAATCAGCCCCAGCATTTT. Its translation: CASSPPGANQPQHF.

The sample holds a few counts of this clonotype. V gene TRBV2 combines with J gene TRBJ2-3; TRBD2 aligns across 11 bases. This CDR3 has 14 amino acids. Trimming cost V 4 bases and J 5 bases; bases outside gene matches: 2. The germline V gene has CDR1 SNHLY and CDR2 FYNNEI. CDR3 nucleotides: TGTGCCAGCAGTGCACTAGCGGGAGTAGATACGCAGTATTTT. It is translated as CASSALAGVDTQYF.